This T cell receptor (beta chain) was captured by sequencing in a study of T cell responses to AZD1222 COVID-19 vaccine. In the study overall: The analysis combined second doses at about 4 or about 12 weeks.

Findings and limits, study-wide: White British ancestry dominated among donors, who included more females, and clonal diversity was possibly underestimated.

V lost 7 bases and J 0 bases, leaving 12 bases between the germline ends. Looked up from germline, CDR1 is MNHEY and CDR2 is SVGAGI. CDR3 length: 15 amino acids. The assay was immunoSEQ multiplex PCR, and TCRdb's table has in-frame clones only and misses some. The sample holds about 110,000 clones, 91% seen once. With regard to this clone: Its antigen is still unknown.

The clonotype was recovered from an adult in good health. This rearrangement joins TRBV6-5 to TRBJ2-2; no firm D call. The source was peripheral blood, collected on day 0 of AZD1222 vaccination. The CDR3 DNA reads as TGTGCCAGCACCCGAGATGGGGCGAACACCGGGGAGCTGTTTTTT. Translating it yields CASTRDGANTGELFF.